This passage covers 8 T cell receptor beta chains from one sample sequenced in a study of blood T cell repertoires in COVID-19. Libraries were prepared by immunoSEQ multiplex PCR; TCRdb keeps only in-frame clonotypes and omits some of them. The table shows approximately 130,000 clones, with approximately 83% occurring only once. Sequencing was carried out using peripheral blood. These receptor sequences come from a woman aged 45-59 years who had recovered from COVID-19.

This clone was detected only once. V usage is TRBV4-3 and J usage is TRBJ2-7; D is undetermined. Trimming shortened V by 2 bases and J by 6 bases, and 11 bases separated the two germline ends. CDR1 LGHNA and CDR2 YSLEER come from the germline V gene. This CDR3 comprises 13 residues. CDR3 sequence (DNA): TGCGCCAGCAGCCAACTAGAACACTTCGAGCAGTACTTC. Encoded protein: CASSQLEHFEQYF.

The chain joins TRBV29-1 to TRBJ1-2; 9 bases agree with TRBD1. The germline gives CDR1 SQVTM, CDR2 ANQGSEA. The trim removed 7 bases at V and 8 bases at J, leaving 5 bases unmatched. This CDR3 region has 11 residues. CDR3 loop: CSAGTGTGYTF. The CDR3, as DNA: TGCAGCGCCGGGACAGGGACCGGCTACACCTTC.

This chain uses TRBV5-1 with TRBJ2-7, with 11 nucleotides matching TRBD2. This CDR3 is 18 amino acids long. The V and J ends lost 0 bases and 0 bases, in that order; junction bases with no gene match: 8. Germline V lookup: CDR1 SGHRS, CDR2 YFSETQ. DNA of the CDR3: TGCGCCAGCAGCTTGGTTGTTACCGGGACTAGCGGCTCCTACGAGCAGTACTTC. Protein: CASSLVVTGTSGSYEQYF.

The chain couples TRBV5-1 to TRBJ2-3; TRBD1 might be the D (5 bases). Germline V gives CDR1 SGHRS, CDR2 YFSETQ. CDR3 length: 15 amino acids. V lost 1 base to trimming and J lost 2 bases, with 11 bases between them. The CDR3 nucleotides are TGCGCCAGCAGCTTGATGGCAGGGTTCACAGATACGCAGTATTTT. It translates to CASSLMAGFTDTQYF.

The rearrangement uses TRBV11-3 and TRBJ1-1; D not certain. Trimming pared 5 bases from V and 10 bases from J, leaving 14 bases between. Germline loops: CDR1 SGHNT, CDR2 YENEEA. The CDR3 extends over 12 amino acids. In nucleotides, the CDR3 is TGTGCCAGCAGCATCCTCCAGTCTGGAGCTTTCTTT. Protein sequence: CASSILQSGAFF.

This clone was seen more than once but under ten times. This chain connects TRBV6-2 or TRBV6-3 to TRBJ2-2; 7 nucleotides match TRBD2. V shed 4 bases, J shed 3 bases, and the junction held 5 bases outside the gene matches. This CDR3 contains 15 residues. Looked up from germline, CDR1 is MNHEY and CDR2 is SVGEGT. The CDR3 protein is CASSSGTTHTGELFF. The DNA of the CDR3 is TGTGCCAGCAGTTCCGGGACTACCCACACCGGGGAGCTGTTTTTT.

The chain couples TRBV2 to TRBJ1-2, with D maybe TRBD1 (6 bases). V lost 4 bases and J 4 bases, leaving 13 bases between the germline ends. Germline V lookup: CDR1 SNHLY, CDR2 FYNNEI. CDR3 length: 14 residues. The DNA for the CDR3 is TGTGCCAGCAGTGGGCAGGGGACCCCCTATGGCTACACCTTC. Translated, it gives CASSGQGTPYGYTF.

This clone appeared many times. The junction shows a germline mismatch at one end, possibly a read error. The genes are TRBV7-2 and TRBJ2-7, with 11 bases that match TRBD2. Germline values: CDR1 SGHTA, CDR2 FQGNSA. The CDR3 totals 13 residues. The CDR3 sequence: CASSLAGGLEQYF. The CDR3 DNA reads as TGTGCCAGCAGCCTAGCGGGGGGTCTGGAGCAGTACTTC.